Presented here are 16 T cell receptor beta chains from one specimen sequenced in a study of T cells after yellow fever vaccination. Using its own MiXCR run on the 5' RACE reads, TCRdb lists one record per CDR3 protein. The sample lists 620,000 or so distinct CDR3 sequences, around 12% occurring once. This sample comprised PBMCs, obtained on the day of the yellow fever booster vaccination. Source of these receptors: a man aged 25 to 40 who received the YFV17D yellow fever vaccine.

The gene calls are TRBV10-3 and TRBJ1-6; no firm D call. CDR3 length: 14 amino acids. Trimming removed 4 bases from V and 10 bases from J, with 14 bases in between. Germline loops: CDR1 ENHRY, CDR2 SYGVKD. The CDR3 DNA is TGTGCCATCAGTGCTAGTATGGGAGACTCACCCCTCCACTTT. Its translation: CAISASMGDSPLHF.

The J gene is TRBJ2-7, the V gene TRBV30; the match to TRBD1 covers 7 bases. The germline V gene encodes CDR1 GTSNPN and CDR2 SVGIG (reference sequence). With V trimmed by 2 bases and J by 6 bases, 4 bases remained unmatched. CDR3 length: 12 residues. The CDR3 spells CAWSSTGAEQYF. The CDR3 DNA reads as TGTGCCTGGAGTTCAACAGGGGCCGAGCAGTACTTC. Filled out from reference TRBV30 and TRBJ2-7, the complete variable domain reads SQTIHQWPATLVQPVGSPLSLECTVEGTSNPNLYWYRQAAGRGLQLLFYSVGIGQISSEVPQNLSASRPQDRQFILSSKKLLLSDSGFYLCAWSSTGAEQYFGPGTRLTVT.

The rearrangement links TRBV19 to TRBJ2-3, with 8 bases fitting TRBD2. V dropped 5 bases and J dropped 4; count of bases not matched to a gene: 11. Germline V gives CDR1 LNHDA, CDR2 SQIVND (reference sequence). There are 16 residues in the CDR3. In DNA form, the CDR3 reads TGTGCCAGTAGTTCAAGGAAAGCGGGAGATGCAGATACGCAGTATTTT. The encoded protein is CASSSRKAGDADTQYF.

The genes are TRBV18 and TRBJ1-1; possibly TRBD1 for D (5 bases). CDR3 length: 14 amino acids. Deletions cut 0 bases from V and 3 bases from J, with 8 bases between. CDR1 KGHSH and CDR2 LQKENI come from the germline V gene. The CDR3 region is CASSPPKTDTEAFF. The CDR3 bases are TGTGCCAGCTCACCACCGAAGACAGACACTGAAGCTTTCTTT.

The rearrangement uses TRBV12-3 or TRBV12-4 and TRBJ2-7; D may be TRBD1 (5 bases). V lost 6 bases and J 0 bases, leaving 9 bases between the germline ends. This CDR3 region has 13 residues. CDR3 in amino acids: CASSADNSYEQYF. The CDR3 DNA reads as TGTGCCAGCAGCGCGGACAACTCCTACGAGCAGTACTTC.

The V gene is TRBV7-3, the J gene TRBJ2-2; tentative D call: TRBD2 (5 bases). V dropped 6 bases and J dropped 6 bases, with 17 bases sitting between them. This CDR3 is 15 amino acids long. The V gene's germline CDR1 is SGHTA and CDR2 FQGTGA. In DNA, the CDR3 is TGTGCCAGCAGTACCCGGGGTAGTTCCGCCGGGGAGCTGTTTTTT. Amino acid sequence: CASSTRGSSAGELFF.

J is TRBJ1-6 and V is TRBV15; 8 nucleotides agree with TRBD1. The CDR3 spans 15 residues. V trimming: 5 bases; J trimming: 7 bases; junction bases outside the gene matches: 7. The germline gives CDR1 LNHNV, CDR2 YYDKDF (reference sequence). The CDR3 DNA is TGTGCCACCAGCGTTCGACAGGGGCTCAATTCACCCCTCCACTTT. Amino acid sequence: CATSVRQGLNSPLHF.

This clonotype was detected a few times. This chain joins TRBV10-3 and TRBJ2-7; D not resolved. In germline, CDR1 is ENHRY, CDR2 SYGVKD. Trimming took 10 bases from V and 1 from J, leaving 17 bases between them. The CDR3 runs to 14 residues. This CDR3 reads CATGSAEQSYEQYF. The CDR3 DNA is TGTGCCACCGGTTCGGCAGAACAGTCCTACGAGCAGTACTTC.

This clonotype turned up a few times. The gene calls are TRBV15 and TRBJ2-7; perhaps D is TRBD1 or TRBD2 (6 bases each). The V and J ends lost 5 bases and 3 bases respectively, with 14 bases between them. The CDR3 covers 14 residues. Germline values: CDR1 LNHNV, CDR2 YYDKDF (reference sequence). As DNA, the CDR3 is TGTGCCACCAGCGGCGGGACATGGGGCTACGAGCAGTACTTC. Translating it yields CATSGGTWGYEQYF. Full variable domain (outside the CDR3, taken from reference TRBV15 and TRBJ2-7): DAMVIQNPRYQVTQFGKPVTLSCSQTLNHNVMYWYQQKSSQAPKLLFHYYDKDFNNEADTPDNFQSRRPNTSFCFLDIRSPGLGDTAMYLCATSGGTWGYEQYFGPGTRLTVT.

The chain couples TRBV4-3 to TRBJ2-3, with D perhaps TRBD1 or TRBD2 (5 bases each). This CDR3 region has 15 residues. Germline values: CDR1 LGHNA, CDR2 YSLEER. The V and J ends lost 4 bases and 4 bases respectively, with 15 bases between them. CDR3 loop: CASSRRGDVSDTQYF. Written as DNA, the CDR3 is TGCGCCAGCAGCCGACGAGGGGACGTCTCAGATACGCAGTATTTT.

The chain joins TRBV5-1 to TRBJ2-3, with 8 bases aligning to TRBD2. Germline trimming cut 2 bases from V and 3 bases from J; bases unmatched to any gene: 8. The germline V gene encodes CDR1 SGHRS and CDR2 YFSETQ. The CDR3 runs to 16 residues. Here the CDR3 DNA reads TGCGCCAGCAGCTTTGCTGTAGCGGGATCTACAGATACGCAGTATTTT. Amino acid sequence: CASSFAVAGSTDTQYF.

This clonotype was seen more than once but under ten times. This chain's CDR3 is CATSRQGAVYGYTF. Here the CDR3 DNA reads TGTGCCACCAGCAGACAGGGGGCGGTCTATGGCTACACCTTC. The chain couples TRBV15 to TRBJ1-2; 8 bases align to TRBD1. J gave up 4 bases and V 2 bases, and 3 bases lay outside the gene matches. The CDR3 is made up of 14 amino acids. Germline V CDR1 and CDR2: LNHNV, YYDKDF (reference sequence).

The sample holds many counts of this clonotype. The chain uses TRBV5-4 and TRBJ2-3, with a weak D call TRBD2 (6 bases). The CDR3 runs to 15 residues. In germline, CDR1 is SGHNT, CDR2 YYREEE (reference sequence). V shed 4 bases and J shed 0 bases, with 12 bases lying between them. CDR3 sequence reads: CASSRGGGSTDTQYF. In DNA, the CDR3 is TGTGCCAGCAGCCGTGGCGGAGGGAGCACAGATACGCAGTATTTT. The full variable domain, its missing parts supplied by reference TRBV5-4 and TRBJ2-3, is ETGVTQSPTHLIKTRGQQVTLRCSSQSGHNTVSWYQQALGQGPQFIFQYYREEENGRGNFPPRFSGLQFPNYSSELNVNALELDDSALYLCASSRGGGSTDTQYFGPGTRLTVL.

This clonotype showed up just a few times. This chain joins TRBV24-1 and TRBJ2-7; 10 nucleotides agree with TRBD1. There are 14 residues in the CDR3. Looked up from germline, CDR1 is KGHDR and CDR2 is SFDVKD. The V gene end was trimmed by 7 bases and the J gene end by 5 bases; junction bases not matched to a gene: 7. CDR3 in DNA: TGTGCCACCAGCCTGGGACAGGGGATGAACGAGCAGTACTTC. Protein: CATSLGQGMNEQYF.

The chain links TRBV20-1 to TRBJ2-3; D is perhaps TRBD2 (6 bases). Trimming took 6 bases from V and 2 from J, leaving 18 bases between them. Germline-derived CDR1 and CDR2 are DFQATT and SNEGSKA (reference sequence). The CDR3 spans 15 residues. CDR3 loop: CSAQGGVTHTDTQYF. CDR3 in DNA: TGCAGTGCCCAGGGAGGAGTCACACACACAGATACGCAGTATTTT.

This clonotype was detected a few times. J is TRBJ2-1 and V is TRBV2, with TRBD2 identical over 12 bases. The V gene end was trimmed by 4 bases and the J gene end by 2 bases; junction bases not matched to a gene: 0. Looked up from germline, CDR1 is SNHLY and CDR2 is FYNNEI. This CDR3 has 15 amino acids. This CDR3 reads CASSASGRAYNEQFF. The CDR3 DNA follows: TGTGCCAGCAGTGCTAGCGGGAGGGCCTACAATGAGCAGTTCTTC.